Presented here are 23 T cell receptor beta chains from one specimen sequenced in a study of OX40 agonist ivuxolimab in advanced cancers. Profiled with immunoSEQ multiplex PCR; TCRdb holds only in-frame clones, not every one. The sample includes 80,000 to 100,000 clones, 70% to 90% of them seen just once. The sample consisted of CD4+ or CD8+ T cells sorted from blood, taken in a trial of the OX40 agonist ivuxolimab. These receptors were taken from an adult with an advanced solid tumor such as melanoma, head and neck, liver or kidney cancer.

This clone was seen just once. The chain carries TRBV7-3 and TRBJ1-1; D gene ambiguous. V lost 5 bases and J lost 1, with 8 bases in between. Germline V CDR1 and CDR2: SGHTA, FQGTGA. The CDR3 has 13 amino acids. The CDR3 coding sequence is TGTGCCAGCAGCACGGACGGGAACACTGAAGCTTTCTTT. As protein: CASSTDGNTEAFF.

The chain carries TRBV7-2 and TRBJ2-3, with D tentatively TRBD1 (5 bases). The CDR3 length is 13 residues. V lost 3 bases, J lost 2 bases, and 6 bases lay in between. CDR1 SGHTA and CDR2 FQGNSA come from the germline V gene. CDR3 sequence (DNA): TGTGCCAGCAGCTTGACAGACACAGATACGCAGTATTTT. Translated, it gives CASSLTDTDTQYF.

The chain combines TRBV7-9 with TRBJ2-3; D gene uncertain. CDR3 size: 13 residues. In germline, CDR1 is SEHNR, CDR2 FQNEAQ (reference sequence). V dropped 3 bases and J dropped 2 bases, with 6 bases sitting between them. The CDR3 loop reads CASSFGFTDTQYF. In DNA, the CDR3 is TGTGCCAGCAGCTTCGGTTTCACAGATACGCAGTATTTT.

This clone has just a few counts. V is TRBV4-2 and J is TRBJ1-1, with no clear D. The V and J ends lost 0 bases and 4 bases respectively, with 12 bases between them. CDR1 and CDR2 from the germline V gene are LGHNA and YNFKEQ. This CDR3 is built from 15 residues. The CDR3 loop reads CASSQDRQASTEAFF. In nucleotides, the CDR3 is TGTGCCAGCAGCCAAGATCGCCAGGCCTCCACTGAAGCTTTCTTT.

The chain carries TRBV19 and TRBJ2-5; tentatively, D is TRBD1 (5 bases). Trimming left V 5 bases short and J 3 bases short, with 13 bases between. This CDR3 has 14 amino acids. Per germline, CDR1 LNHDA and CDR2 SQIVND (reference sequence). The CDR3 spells CASSWSRDEETQYF. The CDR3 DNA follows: TGTGCCAGTAGTTGGAGCAGGGATGAAGAGACCCAGTACTTC.

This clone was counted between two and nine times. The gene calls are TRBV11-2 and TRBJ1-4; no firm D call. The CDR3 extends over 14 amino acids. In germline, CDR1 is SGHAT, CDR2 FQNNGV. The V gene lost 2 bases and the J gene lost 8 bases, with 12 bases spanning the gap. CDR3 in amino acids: CASSLIFREEKLFF. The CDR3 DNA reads TGTGCCAGCAGCTTAATTTTTAGGGAGGAAAAACTGTTTTTT.

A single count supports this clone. CDR3 DNA sequence: TGTGCCAGCAGCAACAAATTTAAAGGACAACCCTACGAGCAGTACTTC. Residues: CASSNKFKGQPYEQYF. The chain carries TRBV7-2 and TRBJ2-7; TRBD1 is a possible D gene (5 bases). Trimming removed 5 bases at V and 2 bases at J, with 19 bases between. Germline values: CDR1 SGHTA, CDR2 FQGNSA. The CDR3 sequence is 16 residues long.

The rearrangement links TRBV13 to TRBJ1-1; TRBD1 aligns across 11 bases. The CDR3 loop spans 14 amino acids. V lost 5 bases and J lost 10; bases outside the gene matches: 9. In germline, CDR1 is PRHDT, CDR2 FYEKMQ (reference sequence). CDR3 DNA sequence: TGTGCCAGCAGCCAGCGGACAGGGGGCGGTTCAGCTTTCTTT. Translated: CASSQRTGGGSAFF.

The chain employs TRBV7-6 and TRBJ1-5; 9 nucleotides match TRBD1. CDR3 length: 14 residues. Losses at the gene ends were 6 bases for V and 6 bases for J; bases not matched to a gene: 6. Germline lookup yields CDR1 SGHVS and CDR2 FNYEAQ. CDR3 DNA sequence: TGTGCCAGCAGTTTTGGACAGGGGATTCAGCCCCAGCATTTT. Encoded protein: CASSFGQGIQPQHF.

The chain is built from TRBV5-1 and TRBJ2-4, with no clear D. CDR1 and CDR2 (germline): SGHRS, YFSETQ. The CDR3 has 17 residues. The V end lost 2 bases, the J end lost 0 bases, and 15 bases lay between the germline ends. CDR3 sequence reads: CASSFRSFEQAKNIQYF. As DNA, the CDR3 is TGCGCCAGCAGCTTTCGATCCTTCGAACAAGCCAAAAACATTCAGTACTTC.

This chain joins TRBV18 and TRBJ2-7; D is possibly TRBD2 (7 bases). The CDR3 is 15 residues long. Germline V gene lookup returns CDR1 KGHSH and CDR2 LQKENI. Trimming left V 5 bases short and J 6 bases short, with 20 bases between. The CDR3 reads CASSSVVGGVIEQYF. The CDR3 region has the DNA TGTGCCAGCTCATCAGTGGTAGGGGGGGTTATCGAGCAGTACTTC.

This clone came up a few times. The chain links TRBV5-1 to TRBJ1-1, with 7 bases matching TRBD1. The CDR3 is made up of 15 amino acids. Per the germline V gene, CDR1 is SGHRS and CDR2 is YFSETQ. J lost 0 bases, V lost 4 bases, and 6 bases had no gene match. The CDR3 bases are TGCGCCAGCAGCGGTCGACAGGGAATGAACACTGAAGCTTTCTTT. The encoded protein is CASSGRQGMNTEAFF.

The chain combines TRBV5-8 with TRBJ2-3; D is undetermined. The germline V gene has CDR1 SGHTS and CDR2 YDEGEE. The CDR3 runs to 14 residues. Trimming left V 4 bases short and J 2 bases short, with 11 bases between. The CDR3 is CASSPVGYTDTQYF. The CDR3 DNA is TGTGCCAGCAGCCCCGTGGGGTACACAGATACGCAGTATTTT.

CDR3 coding DNA: TGTGCCAGCAGCTGGACCGGGACACCTAAAAACATTCAGTACTTC. This codes for CASSWTGTPKNIQYF. The V gene is TRBV5-6, the J gene TRBJ2-4; weak D call: TRBD1 (6 bases). The ends were cut back, 3 bases at V and 4 bases at J, with 14 bases in the middle. The CDR3 totals 15 residues. Germline CDR1 is SGHDT and CDR2 is YYEEEE.

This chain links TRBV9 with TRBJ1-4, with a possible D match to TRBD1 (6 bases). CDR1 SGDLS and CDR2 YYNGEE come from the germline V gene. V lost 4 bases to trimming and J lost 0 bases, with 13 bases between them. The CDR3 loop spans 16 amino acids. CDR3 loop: CASSPRTEATNEKLFF. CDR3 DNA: TGTGCCAGCAGCCCCAGGACAGAAGCAACTAATGAAAAACTGTTTTTT.

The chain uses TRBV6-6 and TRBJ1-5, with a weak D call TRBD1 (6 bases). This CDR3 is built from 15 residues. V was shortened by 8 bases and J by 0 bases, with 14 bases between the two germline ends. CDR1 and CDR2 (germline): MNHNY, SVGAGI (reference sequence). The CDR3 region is CASRPQGTSNQPQHF. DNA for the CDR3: TGTGCCAGCCGCCCGCAGGGGACTAGCAATCAGCCCCAGCATTTT.

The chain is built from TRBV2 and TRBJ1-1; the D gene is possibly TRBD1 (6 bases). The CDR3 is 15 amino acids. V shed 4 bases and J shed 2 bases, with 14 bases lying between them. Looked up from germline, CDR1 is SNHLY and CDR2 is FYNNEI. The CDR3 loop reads CASSGAGAHNTEAFF. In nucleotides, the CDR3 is TGTGCCAGCAGTGGGGCAGGGGCGCATAACACTGAAGCTTTCTTT.

The CDR3 is CASSLQLTPDGTDTQYF. CDR3 sequence (DNA): TGCGCCAGCAGCCTCCAACTTACCCCAGACGGCACAGATACGCAGTATTTT. The chain recombines TRBV4-3 with TRBJ2-3; D uncertain. Germline values: CDR1 LGHNA, CDR2 YSLEER. Trimming removed 4 bases from V and 1 base from J, with 18 bases in between. The CDR3 is 17 amino acids.

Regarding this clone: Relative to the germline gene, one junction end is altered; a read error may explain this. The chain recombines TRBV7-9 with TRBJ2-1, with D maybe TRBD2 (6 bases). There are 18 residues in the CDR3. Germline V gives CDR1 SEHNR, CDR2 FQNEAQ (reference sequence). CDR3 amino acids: CASSPTRAQWGEVNERFF. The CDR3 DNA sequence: TGTGCCAGCAGCCCCACGCGTGCTCAGTGGGGGGAAGTCAATGAGCGGTTCTTC.

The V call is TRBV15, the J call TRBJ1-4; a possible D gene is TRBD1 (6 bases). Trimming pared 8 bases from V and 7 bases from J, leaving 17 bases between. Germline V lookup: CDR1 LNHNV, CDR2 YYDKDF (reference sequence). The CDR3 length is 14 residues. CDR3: CATSSTGWGEKLFF. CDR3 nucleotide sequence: TGTGCCACCTCCAGTACAGGGTGGGGTGAAAAACTGTTTTTT.

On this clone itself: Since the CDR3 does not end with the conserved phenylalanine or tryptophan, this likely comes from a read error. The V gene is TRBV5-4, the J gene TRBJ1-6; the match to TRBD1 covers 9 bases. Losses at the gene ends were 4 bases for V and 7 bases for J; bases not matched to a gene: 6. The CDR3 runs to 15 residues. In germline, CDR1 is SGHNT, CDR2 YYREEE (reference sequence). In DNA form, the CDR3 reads TGTGCCAGCAGCATCGGGACAGGGAAAAATTCACCCCTCCACCTT. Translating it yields CASSIGTGKNSPLHL.

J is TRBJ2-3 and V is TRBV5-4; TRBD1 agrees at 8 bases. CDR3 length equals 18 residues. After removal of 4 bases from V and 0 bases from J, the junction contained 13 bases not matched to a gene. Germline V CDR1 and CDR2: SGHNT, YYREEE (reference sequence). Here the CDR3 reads CASSPDRDSWYSTDTQYF. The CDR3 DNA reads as TGTGCCAGCAGCCCGGACAGGGATAGTTGGTATAGCACAGATACGCAGTATTTT. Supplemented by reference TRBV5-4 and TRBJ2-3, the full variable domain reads ETGVTQSPTHLIKTRGQQVTLRCSSQSGHNTVSWYQQALGQGPQFIFQYYREEENGRGNFPPRFSGLQFPNYSSELNVNALELDDSALYLCASSPDRDSWYSTDTQYFGPGTRLTVL.

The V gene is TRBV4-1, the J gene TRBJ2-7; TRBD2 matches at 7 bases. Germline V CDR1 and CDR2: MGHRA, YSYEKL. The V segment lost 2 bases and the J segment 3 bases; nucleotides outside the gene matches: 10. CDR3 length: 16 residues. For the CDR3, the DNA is TGCGCCAGCAGCCAATTTGGACTAGTGGGGGACTACGAGCAGTACTTC. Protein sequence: CASSQFGLVGDYEQYF.